The 21 T cell receptor beta chains below all came from one sample that was sequenced in a study of T cell responses to AZD1222 COVID-19 vaccine. Clones were read by immunoSEQ multiplex PCR, and TCRdb kept only the in-frame ones, dropping some. The sample has 150,000 to 200,000 clones, approximately 93% seen once. The input for sequencing was peripheral blood, taken on day 0 of AZD1222 vaccination. Receptor source: an adult in good health.

V gene TRBV29-1 combines with J gene TRBJ2-7; the match to TRBD1 covers 11 bases. The CDR3 length is 13 residues. Trimming at V came to 0 bases and at J to 6 bases, leaving 1 base not matched to a gene. The germline V gene has CDR1 SQVTM and CDR2 ANQGSEA. CDR3 sequence reads: CSVEEGQGVEQYF. The CDR3 bases are TGCAGCGTTGAAGAGGGACAGGGGGTCGAGCAGTACTTC.

CDR3: CSVQQRLAAEGEQFF. Here the CDR3 DNA reads TGCAGCGTTCAGCAAAGGCTAGCCGCTGAAGGCGAGCAGTTCTTC. The chain carries TRBV29-1 and TRBJ2-1; D might be TRBD2 (5 bases). The CDR3 sequence is 15 residues long. Germline-derived CDR1 and CDR2 are SQVTM and ANQGSEA. The ends were cut back, 5 bases at V and 10 bases at J, with 24 bases in the middle.

The chain employs TRBV18 and TRBJ1-1; D unresolved. From germline, CDR1 is KGHSH and CDR2 LQKENI. Trimming cost V 4 bases and J 2 bases, with 14 bases left between them. The CDR3 has 15 amino acids. The DNA of the CDR3 is TGTGCCAGCTCACTCCGGGTTGCCGGAAACACTGAAGCTTTCTTT. The encoded protein is CASSLRVAGNTEAFF.

J is TRBJ1-1 and V is TRBV10-3; unclear D gene. The ends were cut back, 3 bases at V and 4 bases at J, with 9 bases in the middle. From germline, CDR1 is ENHRY and CDR2 SYGVKD. CDR3 size: 13 residues. The CDR3 here is CAISESRGTEAFF. CDR3 DNA sequence: TGTGCCATCAGTGAAAGCAGAGGCACTGAAGCTTTCTTT.

V usage is TRBV3-1 (or the pseudogene TRBV3-2) and J usage is TRBJ2-5, with D tentatively TRBD2 (6 bases). Germline V gives CDR1 LGHDT, CDR2 YNNKEL (reference sequence). This CDR3 has 13 amino acids. Between the trimmed V and J ends, which lost 2 bases and 5 bases, there was a span of 9 bases. CDR3: CASSQLAMETQYF. As DNA, the CDR3 is TGTGCCAGCAGCCAACTAGCGATGGAGACCCAGTACTTC.

The table lists this clone with a few counts. The chain has TRBV2 and TRBJ2-7, with 10 bases fitting TRBD2. From germline, CDR1 is SNHLY and CDR2 FYNNEI. This CDR3 region has 15 residues. With V trimmed by 0 bases and J by 3 bases, 2 bases remained unmatched. CDR3 protein: CASSEASGGFYEQYF. DNA of the CDR3: TGTGCCAGCAGTGAAGCTAGCGGGGGGTTCTACGAGCAGTACTTC.

This chain connects TRBV5-1 to TRBJ1-2, with TRBD1 matching 10 bases. The CDR3 runs to 17 residues. Germline values: CDR1 SGHRS, CDR2 YFSETQ. Trimming removed 0 bases from V and 5 bases from J; junction bases left unmatched: 10. DNA for the CDR3: TGCGCCAGCAGCTTGGGGCCACCGGGACAGGGGAGGTATGGCTACACCTTC. Translated: CASSLGPPGQGRYGYTF.

This chain joins TRBV15 and TRBJ2-3; D is unclear. V lost 1 base, J lost 4 bases, and 3 bases lay in between. The V gene's germline CDR1 is LNHNV and CDR2 YYDKDF (reference sequence). This CDR3 spans 12 amino acids. CDR3 bases: TGTGCCACCAGCAGAGGTCCAGATACGCAGTATTTT. It specifies CATSRGPDTQYF.

The chain is built from TRBV5-4 and TRBJ1-1, with a possible D match to TRBD1 (6 bases). Trimming stripped 2 bases from V and 1 base from J, with 21 bases between. The CDR3 consists of 18 residues. CDR1 SGHNT and CDR2 YYREEE come from the germline V gene (reference sequence). CDR3 sequence reads: CASSFRQDLSSGNTEAFF. As DNA, the CDR3 is TGTGCCAGCAGCTTCAGACAGGACCTCTCCTCCGGGAACACTGAAGCTTTCTTT.

This clone was observed a few times. The rearrangement links TRBV2 to TRBJ2-5, with 9 bases aligning to TRBD1. CDR1 and CDR2 (germline): SNHLY, FYNNEI. The CDR3 contains 15 residues. V was pared by 7 bases and J by 2 bases, with 8 bases of the junction left unmatched. This chain's CDR3 is CASTAQGAKQETQYF. CDR3 bases: TGTGCCAGCACTGCACAGGGGGCGAAACAAGAGACCCAGTACTTC. Combining the CDR3 with reference TRBV2 and TRBJ2-5 gives the whole variable domain EPEVTQTPSHQVTQMGQEVILRCVPISNHLYFYWYRQILGQKVEFLVSFYNNEISEKSEIFDDQFSVERPDGSNFTLKIRSTKLEDSAMYFCASTAQGAKQETQYFGPGTRLLVL.

This clone was detected only once. The J gene is TRBJ2-1, the V gene TRBV18; D may be TRBD1 or TRBD2 (5 bases each). Between the trimmed V and J ends, which lost 4 bases and 4 bases, there was a span of 8 bases. The V gene's germline CDR1 is KGHSH and CDR2 LQKENI. The CDR3 sequence is 13 residues long. CDR3 bases: TGTGCCAGCTCACGAGGGGATTACAATGAGCAGTTCTTC. Translated, it gives CASSRGDYNEQFF.

The DNA of the CDR3 is TGTGCCAGCAGCTGGGGCCCAGATACGCAGTATTTT. It encodes CASSWGPDTQYF. This chain links TRBV7-9 with TRBJ2-3; weak D call: TRBD1 (5 bases). The CDR3 extends over 12 amino acids. Germline V gene sequence: CDR1 SEHNR, CDR2 FQNEAQ (reference sequence). Trimming pared 4 bases from V and 4 bases from J, leaving 6 bases between.

J is TRBJ1-2 and V is TRBV5-5, with D maybe TRBD1 (6 bases). Germline CDR1 SGHKS, CDR2 YYEKEE (reference sequence). There are 14 residues in the CDR3. Trimming shortened V by 4 bases and J by 2 bases, and 12 bases separated the two germline ends. In DNA form, the CDR3 reads TGTGCCAGCAGCCAACCGGGACAAAACTATGGCTACACCTTC. Its protein product is CASSQPGQNYGYTF.

The chain carries TRBV3-1 (or the pseudogene TRBV3-2) and TRBJ1-1; the D is unclear. The CDR3 length is 14 residues. The V gene's germline CDR1 is LGHDT and CDR2 YNNKEL (reference sequence). Trimming cost V 5 bases and J 0 bases, with 10 bases left between them. CDR3: CASSAGGLNTEAFF. The CDR3 nucleotides read TGTGCCAGCAGCGCCGGAGGTTTGAACACTGAAGCTTTCTTT.

V is TRBV7-8 and J is TRBJ1-1; D may be TRBD1 (5 bases). V was pared by 2 bases and J by 5 bases, with 21 bases between. This CDR3 region has 17 residues. The V gene's germline CDR1 is SGHVS and CDR2 FQNEAQ. The DNA of the CDR3 is TGTGCCAGCAGCTTATCCCCCCCGAGGGGCCCGCGGACTGAAGCTTTCTTT. Translated: CASSLSPPRGPRTEAFF.

CDR3 nucleotide sequence: TGTGCCAGCAATGGCAGGGAGACACATGGACTCGGGCAGCCCCAGCATTTT. Translation: CASNGRETHGLGQPQHF. The J gene is TRBJ1-5, the V gene TRBV2, with D possibly being TRBD1 (5 bases). The V gene's germline CDR1 is SNHLY and CDR2 FYNNEI. The CDR3 is made up of 17 amino acids. V shed 7 bases and J shed 7 bases, with 26 bases lying between them.

The chain employs TRBV11-2 and TRBJ1-1; TRBD1 might be the D (5 bases). Trimming removed 4 bases at V and 4 bases at J, with 13 bases between. Germline CDR1 is SGHAT and CDR2 is FQNNGV. The CDR3 consists of 14 residues. CDR3 sequence: CASSSTRGGTEAFF. Written as DNA, the CDR3 is TGTGCCAGCAGCTCAACTCGCGGGGGCACTGAAGCTTTCTTT.

The chain couples TRBV2 to TRBJ2-6; D gene uncertain. Germline V gene lookup returns CDR1 SNHLY and CDR2 FYNNEI. The CDR3 covers 17 residues. Trimming pared 2 bases from V and 3 bases from J, leaving 14 bases between. CDR3 bases: TGTGCCAGCAGTGAAATCACCCTCTTCCATGGGGCCAACGTCCTGACTTTC. This encodes CASSEITLFHGANVLTF.

This sequence joins TRBV19 and TRBJ2-3, with TRBD2 matching 9 bases. This CDR3 spans 15 amino acids. V trimming: 7 bases; J trimming: 8 bases; junction bases outside the gene matches: 13. Germline assignment: CDR1 LNHDA and CDR2 SQIVND (reference sequence). The CDR3 region has the DNA TGTGCCAGTATCCCCAGCGGGGGGATTTATGGTACGCAGTATTTT. Translating it yields CASIPSGGIYGTQYF.

V is TRBV6-5 and J is TRBJ2-1, with D maybe TRBD1 (5 bases). Germline V gives CDR1 MNHEY, CDR2 SVGAGI. The CDR3 is 14 residues long. Trimming left V 2 bases short and J 7 bases short, with 12 bases between. The CDR3 nucleotides are TGTGCCAGCAGTTACCTCCAGGGTACGAATGAGCAGTTCTTC. It is translated as CASSYLQGTNEQFF.

This chain joins TRBV15 and TRBJ1-2, with D unclear. The CDR3 runs to 15 residues. V lost 5 bases to trimming and J lost 4 bases, with 17 bases between them. Germline V lookup: CDR1 LNHNV, CDR2 YYDKDF (reference sequence). CDR3 loop: CATSLYLGSSYGYTF. As DNA, the CDR3 is TGTGCCACCAGCTTATACCTCGGGTCCTCCTATGGCTACACCTTC.